A single sample is the source of the 8 T cell receptor beta chains below, sequenced in a study of regulatory T cells in long-lasting Graves disease. The time point here: newly diagnosed GD, antithyroid drugs for less than 3 months. Making the TCR library involved RNA that had been extracted from PBMCs. HTBI primers from iRepertoire and Arm-PCR of CDR3 regions yielded the TCR beta libraries. One entry per CDR3 protein results from TCRdb running MiXCR on the multiplex PCR reads. The sample lists 520,000 or so distinct CDR3 sequences, 12% seen once, with more than 8% in the top ten. These records were also assigned to another study, of T cells in Graves' hyperthyroidism and ophthalmopathy.

The source was peripheral blood mononuclear cells (PBMCs), collected at new diagnosis, from a patient treated with antithyroid drugs. All receptors derive from a woman between 25 and 40 years old with Graves disease.

In this sample, this clonotype turned up many times. The chain joins TRBV11-1 to TRBJ2-5; D gene ambiguous. The germline V gene has CDR1 SGHAT and CDR2 FQDESV (reference sequence). This CDR3 contains 14 residues. Trimming pared 4 bases from V and 2 bases from J, leaving 11 bases between. CDR3 sequence (DNA): TGTGCCAGCAGCTCGGATCGGCAGCAAGAGACCCAGTACTTC. This gives the protein CASSSDRQQETQYF.

In this sample, this clonotype turned up many times. CDR3 nucleotides: TGCAGTGCGGGAGTGGGGATACCACGGGACGAGCAGTACTTC. Protein: CSAGVGIPRDEQYF. This chain joins TRBV20-1 and TRBJ2-7; TRBD2 might be the D (5 bases). The CDR3 has 14 residues. Trimming stripped 6 bases from V and 5 bases from J, with 20 bases between. Per the germline V gene, CDR1 is DFQATT and CDR2 is SNEGSKA (reference sequence).

This clonotype was seen ten or more times. This rearrangement joins TRBV4-3 to TRBJ1-2; D gene unclear. The CDR3 spans 15 residues. Germline lookup yields CDR1 LGHNA and CDR2 YSLEER. The V gene lost 1 base and the J gene lost 2 bases, with 11 bases spanning the gap. The CDR3 DNA reads as TGCGCCAGCAGCCAAGTACAGCTATCGAACTATGGCTACACCTTC. It translates to CASSQVQLSNYGYTF.

The sample holds many counts of this clonotype. The rearrangement links TRBV24-1 to TRBJ2-2; no clear D gene. The CDR3 extends over 16 amino acids. Germline loops: CDR1 KGHDR, CDR2 SFDVKD. Trimming took off 5 bases at V and 2 bases at J, with 14 bases between the two ends. CDR3 nucleotides: TGTGCCACCAGTGCCCTAAATCCGCAAAACACCGGGGAGCTGTTTTTT. Protein product: CATSALNPQNTGELFF.

This clonotype was found many times. The genes are TRBV2 and TRBJ1-1, with D tentatively TRBD1 (6 bases). V dropped 7 bases and J dropped 9 bases, with 21 bases sitting between them. Per the germline V gene, CDR1 is SNHLY and CDR2 is FYNNEI. The length of the CDR3 is 14 residues. CDR3 in DNA: TGTGCCAGCATTGACCTCACAGGGACGGGAAAAGCTTTCTTT. Residues: CASIDLTGTGKAFF.

This clonotype was counted many times. V and J are TRBV20-1 and TRBJ2-7; no clear D. The CDR3 runs 14 residues. The V end was cut by 5 bases, the J end by 7 bases, with 21 bases between. Germline V gives CDR1 DFQATT, CDR2 SNEGSKA (reference sequence). The CDR3 spells CSAPDRTYLGEQYF. The CDR3 nucleotides read TGCAGTGCTCCCGACCGGACGTACTTGGGGGAGCAGTACTTC.

This clonotype was detected many times. J is TRBJ2-7 and V is TRBV5-5; TRBD1 aligns across 7 bases. CDR3 length: 16 amino acids. Germline V gene lookup returns CDR1 SGHKS and CDR2 YYEKEE (reference sequence). Unmatched junction bases numbered 9, after V lost 0 bases and J lost 3 bases. CDR3 nucleotides: TGTGCCAGCAGCTTGGCTGGACAGGCAACCATCTACGAGCAGTACTTC. Protein sequence: CASSLAGQATIYEQYF. The full variable domain, with the rest looked up from reference TRBV5-5 and TRBJ2-7, is DAGVTQSPTHLIKTRGQQVTLRCSPISGHKSVSWYQQVLGQGPQFIFQYYEKEERGRGNFPDRFSARQFPNYSSELNVNALLLGDSALYLCASSLAGQATIYEQYFGPGTRLTVT.

Details on this clonotype: Since a much larger clone is just one base distant, this may be a read error. The J gene is TRBJ1-6, the V gene TRBV20-1; perhaps TRBD1 as D (6 bases). The germline V gene has CDR1 DFQATT and CDR2 SNEGSKA (reference sequence). The CDR3 extends over 15 amino acids. CDR3 nucleotide sequence: TGCAGTGCTTATTCCGAGACAGGCGCCAATTCACCCCTCCTCTTT. Protein sequence: CSAYSETGANSPLLF.